The 25 T cell receptor beta chains listed next were all sequenced from one sample in a study of tumor-infiltrating lymphocytes in primary liver carcinoma (dated by TCRdb to the late 2010s). The sample was run on an Illumina HiSeq 2500. Using a constant-region primer and ProtoScript II reverse transcriptase, TCRbeta-specific cDNA was reverse-transcribed from around 520 ng total RNA. Construction of the TCRbeta libraries relied on three nested rounds of multiplex PCR, following a slightly modified ARM-PCR procedure. Each of the first two PCR rounds ran for about 11 cycles using multiplex TRBV1-TRBV30 forward primers together with a Cbeta reverse primer. Using fastp trimming at Q25 and MiXCR clonotype assembly, TCRdb reanalyzed the public sequencing data and kept in-frame beta chains. One record per CDR3 amino acid sequence lists the most common genes and DNA. This sample lists tens of thousands of distinct CDR3 sequences; about three quarters were detected once. 29% of the sample is taken by the ten largest.

Total RNA and DNA were co-extracted without cell sorting from roughly 20-30 mg of bulk tissue using the AllPrep DNA/RNA mini kit. Material for sequencing was liver tumor tissue from sampling region 5. Explained via the paper, the cell subset or site label denotes: tumor region T5, tumor centre. The receptors derive from a man aged 40-50 years with primary liver carcinoma and hepatitis B virus infection.

This clonotype was recorded once. A junction end diverges from the germline sequence, so it may reflect a read error. The chain joins TRBV11-1 to TRBJ2-1; TRBD2 agrees at 9 bases. Germline V gene data show CDR1 as SGHAT and CDR2 as FQDESV (reference sequence). There are 16 residues in the CDR3. The CDR3 DNA is TGTGCCAGCAGCGCACAGGGGCGGGAGGGCCGCCATGAGCAATTCTTC. Its translation is CASSAQGREGRHEQFF.

Concerning this clonotype: A read error may account for a junction end that differs from germline. The chain employs TRBV13 and TRBJ2-1; D gene uncertain. This CDR3 is built from 11 residues. The germline CDR1 and CDR2 sequences are PRHDT and FYEKMQ (reference sequence). CDR3 sequence (DNA): TGTGCCAGTAGCTCAATAAATGAGCAATTCTTC. Translating gives CASSSINEQFF.

Regarding this clonotype: At one end the junction does not follow the germline gene, possibly because of a read error. The chain joins TRBV7-3 to TRBJ2-7; no clear D. Germline CDR1 and CDR2: SGHTA and FQGTGA. CDR3 length equals 14 residues. CDR3: CASSLSPTSYGQYF. The CDR3 bases are TGTGCCAGCAGCTTATCCCCCACTTCCTACGGGCAGTACTTC.

A word on this clonotype: The junction does not match germline at one end; this may be a read error. This chain links TRBV12-3 or TRBV12-4 with TRBJ2-7; possibly TRBD2 for D (6 bases). The CDR3 totals 15 residues. DNA for the CDR3: TGTGCCAGCAGTGTAAAGGCGGGGCCAAGATACGAGCAATACTTC. This encodes CASSVKAGPRYEQYF.

About this clonotype: This CDR3 fails to terminate in the conserved phenylalanine or tryptophan, so it likely reflects a read error. This chain links TRBV11-1 with TRBJ2-2; 7 bases align to TRBD2. The CDR3 covers 13 residues. Germline V lookup: CDR1 SGHAT, CDR2 FQDESV (reference sequence). The CDR3 nucleotides read TGTGCCGGCAGCTTACTAGCCGGCGGGGGGCTGTTTCTT. Translating gives CAGSLLAGGGLFL.

At least ten counts were recorded for this clonotype. The gene calls are TRBV6-5 and TRBJ2-1, with a tentative D call TRBD1 (5 bases). Trimming shortened V by 2 bases and J by 6 bases, and 11 bases separated the two germline ends. Germline CDR1 and CDR2: MNHEY and SVGAGI. This CDR3 region has 14 residues. The CDR3 coding sequence is TGTGCCAGCAGTTACAGGGGCGTCTTCAATGAGCAGTTCTTC. It yields the protein CASSYRGVFNEQFF.

This clonotype was seen many times. The chain employs TRBV30 and TRBJ2-5; the D gene could be TRBD1 or TRBD2 (6 bases each). V lost 0 bases to trimming and J lost 5 bases, with 16 bases between them. Germline assignment: CDR1 GTSNPN and CDR2 SVGIG (reference sequence). The CDR3 consists of 15 residues. CDR3: CAWSVLEGVGETQYF. In nucleotides, the CDR3 is TGTGCCTGGAGTGTACTGGAGGGGGTGGGGGAGACCCAGTACTTC.

The CDR3 nucleotides read TGTGCCACCGGCCTCGTCACTCGTTCACGCACTGAAGCTTTCTTT. It yields the protein CATGLVTRSRTEAFF. The rearrangement uses TRBV7-8 and TRBJ1-1; no definite D call. Trimming cost V 10 bases and J 4 bases, with 22 bases left between them. The CDR3 length is 15 residues. The germline V gene has CDR1 SGHVS and CDR2 FQNEAQ.

Remarks on this clonotype: Here the CDR3 omits its conserved ending phenylalanine or tryptophan, so a read error is the likely source. The rearrangement joins TRBV4-2 to TRBJ1-5, with D maybe TRBD1 (6 bases). The V and J ends lost 4 bases and 3 bases respectively, with 13 bases between them. Germline V gene lookup returns CDR1 LGHNA and CDR2 YNFKEQ. The CDR3 loop spans 15 amino acids. CDR3 DNA sequence: TGTGCCAGCAGCCTTGGAGGGGGTGACAATCAGCCCCAGCATTCT. This gives the protein CASSLGGGDNQPQHS.

As for this clonotype: A junction end diverges from the germline sequence, so it may reflect a read error. The chain recombines TRBV6-6 with TRBJ2-5; D perhaps matches TRBD2 (5 bases). The germline V gene encodes CDR1 MNHNY and CDR2 SVGAGI (reference sequence). This CDR3 region has 15 residues. CDR3 DNA: TGTGCCAGCAGTTACGGGATTAGCTTTGGGGAGATCCAGTACTTC. Its protein is CASSYGISFGEIQYF.

A single count supports this clonotype. It is likely a read error, because the conserved phenylalanine at the end of the CDR3 is missing. The chain couples TRBV11-2 to TRBJ2-7, with 9 positions matching TRBD1. CDR1 and CDR2 (germline): SGHAT, FQNNGV. The CDR3 consists of 15 residues. With 5 bases clipped from V and 5 bases from J, the junction kept 10 bases outside the gene matches. DNA of the CDR3: TGTGCCAGCAGCCTACGATGGACAGGGGAAAACGAGCAGTACTTA. Translating it yields CASSLRWTGENEQYL.

Comments on this clonotype: This clone may be a read error of a much larger clone one base away. The chain recombines TRBV5-5 with TRBJ2-5; D is uncertain. Germline lookup yields CDR1 SGHKS and CDR2 YYEKEE (reference sequence). The CDR3 has 12 amino acids. CDR3 sequence: CVSTRTGETQYF. The CDR3, as DNA: TGTGTCAGCACCCGTACTGGAGAGACCCAGTACTTC.

This clonotype occurred many times. The J gene is TRBJ1-2, the V gene TRBV6-5; D is possibly TRBD1 (6 bases). Germline assignment: CDR1 MNHEY and CDR2 SVGAGI. Trimming pared 3 bases from V and 4 bases from J, leaving 12 bases between. The CDR3 consists of 14 residues. The CDR3 coding sequence is TGTGCCAGCAGTTATGACAGGAACGGCTATGGCTACACCTTC. Its protein is CASSYDRNGYGYTF.

For this clonotype: A read error may be the cause here, since a much bigger clone is one base away. The chain carries TRBV16 and TRBJ1-5; 7 bases map to TRBD1. The CDR3 totals 13 residues. The J segment lost 7 bases and the V segment lost 2 bases, leaving 2 bases of the junction unmatched. The germline gives CDR1 KGHSY, CDR2 FQNENV. The CDR3 DNA reads TGTGCCAGCAGCCAAGGGACAGAACAGCCCCAGCATTTT. Translated, it gives CASSQGTEQPQHF.

In the case of this clonotype: The conserved closing phenylalanine or tryptophan is absent in this CDR3, likely reflecting a read error. The chain joins TRBV11-1 to TRBJ2-1; 11 bases are shared with TRBD2. CDR3 length: 17 residues. J lost 5 bases, V lost 8 bases, and 14 bases had no gene match. Germline values: CDR1 SGHAT, CDR2 FQDESV (reference sequence). CDR3 coding DNA: TGTGCCAGCGGCCTGGCACTAGCGGGAGAAGTTGACAATGAGCAGTTCTCC. This translates into CASGLALAGEVDNEQFS.

The V call is TRBV4-2, the J call TRBJ2-2; D is possibly TRBD1 (6 bases). The germline V gene encodes CDR1 LGHNA and CDR2 YNFKEQ. The CDR3 consists of 17 residues. V shed 0 bases and J shed 1 base, with 12 bases lying between them. CDR3 coding DNA: TGTGCCAGCAGCCAAGATAGGACAGTGCGGAACACCGGGGAGCTGTTTTTT. It codes for CASSQDRTVRNTGELFF.

As regards this clonotype: A much larger clone lies a single base off, so this may be a read error. CDR3: CASSPIGYYEQYF. CDR3 nucleotide sequence: TGCGCCAGCAGCCCTATAGGGTACTACGAGCAGTACTTC. V usage is TRBV5-1 and J usage is TRBJ2-7; no definite D call. CDR3 length: 13 residues. Germline CDR1 is SGHRS and CDR2 is YFSETQ. The V end was cut by 4 bases, the J end by 3 bases, with 11 bases between.

A single count supports this clonotype. Without the conserved terminal phenylalanine or tryptophan, this CDR3 likely stems from a read error. This chain uses TRBV11-2 with TRBJ2-1; a possible D gene is TRBD2 (6 bases). The CDR3 consists of 16 residues. Germline CDR1 and CDR2: SGHAT and FQNNGV. Trimming took off 3 bases at V and 6 bases at J, with 18 bases between the two ends. CDR3 residues: CASSFRLEGNFNEQFL. The CDR3 DNA reads TGTGCCAGCAGCTTTCGACTAGAGGGAAATTTCAATGAGCAGTTCTTA.

As regards this clonotype: The CDR3 does not end in the conserved phenylalanine or tryptophan, so this is likely a read error. V usage is TRBV4-1 and J usage is TRBJ2-2, with 10 nucleotides matching TRBD2. This CDR3 is 15 amino acids long. The V gene's germline CDR1 is MGHRA and CDR2 YSYEKL. For the CDR3, the DNA is TGTGCCAGCAGTCTAGCGGGGGATGTCACCGGGGAGCTGTTTCTT. This sequence encodes CASSLAGDVTGELFL.

In regard to this clonotype: The conserved final phenylalanine or tryptophan is absent from the CDR3, which likely points to a read error. The chain couples TRBV29-1 to TRBJ2-7; 9 bases match TRBD1. The CDR3 runs 14 residues. CDR1 is SQVTM and CDR2 is ANQGSEA in the germline V gene. The CDR3 sequence: CSVITGGRPYKQYL. CDR3 nucleotide sequence: TGCAGCGTTATAACAGGGGGCAGGCCCTACAAGCAGTACTTA.

Turning to this clonotype: One junction end disagrees with the germline gene, perhaps due to a read error. V is TRBV11-2 and J is TRBJ2-4; D could derive from TRBD1 or TRBD2 (5 bases each). The CDR3 extends over 16 amino acids. Germline CDR1 SGHAT, CDR2 FQNNGV. The CDR3 loop is CASSSDSGLARNIQYF. The CDR3 nucleotides read TGTGCCAGCAGCTCAGATTCAGGGCTAGCCAGAAACATTCAGTACTTC.

Note on this clonotype: Germline and junction disagree at one end, which may indicate a read error. This chain links TRBV6-5 with TRBJ2-6; D is perhaps TRBD1 (6 bases). The germline CDR1 and CDR2 sequences are MNHEY and SVGAGI. The length of the CDR3 is 18 residues. CDR3 loop: CASSLWTAMKAGANVLTF. The CDR3, as DNA: TGTGCTAGCAGTCTTTGGACAGCGATGAAAGCTGGGGCCAACGTCCTGACCTTC.

Ten or more counts support this clonotype. This chain connects TRBV5-4 to TRBJ1-1; unclear D gene. The V and J ends lost 0 bases and 2 bases respectively, with 11 bases between them. Germline V gene lookup returns CDR1 SGHNT and CDR2 YYREEE (reference sequence). The CDR3 extends over 15 amino acids. The CDR3 DNA reads TGTGCCAGCAGCTTGGTTTCGGGAGGCAACACTGAAGCTTTCTTT. This codes for CASSLVSGGNTEAFF.

The chain uses TRBV4-1 and TRBJ1-1; 7 positions match TRBD1. Per the germline V gene, CDR1 is MGHRA and CDR2 is YSYEKL. J gave up 11 bases and V 8 bases, and 20 bases lay outside the gene matches. The CDR3 covers 15 residues. The CDR3 DNA reads TGCGCCAGCGGCCTAGTGCTAACAGGGGAAATGGAGGCTTTCTTT. Translated, it gives CASGLVLTGEMEAFF.

On this clonotype: This sequence may be a read error, since a much larger clone differs from it by one base. The chain has TRBV28 and TRBJ2-1; tentative D call: TRBD2 (6 bases). Trimming left V 6 bases short and J 4 bases short, with 19 bases between. CDR1 and CDR2 from the germline V gene are MDHEN and SYDVKM. The CDR3 runs 16 residues. The CDR3 region has the DNA TGTGCCAGCAGCGCTGAAGGTAGCGGACGATACAATGAGCAGTTCTTC. Translated: CASSAEGSGRYNEQFF.